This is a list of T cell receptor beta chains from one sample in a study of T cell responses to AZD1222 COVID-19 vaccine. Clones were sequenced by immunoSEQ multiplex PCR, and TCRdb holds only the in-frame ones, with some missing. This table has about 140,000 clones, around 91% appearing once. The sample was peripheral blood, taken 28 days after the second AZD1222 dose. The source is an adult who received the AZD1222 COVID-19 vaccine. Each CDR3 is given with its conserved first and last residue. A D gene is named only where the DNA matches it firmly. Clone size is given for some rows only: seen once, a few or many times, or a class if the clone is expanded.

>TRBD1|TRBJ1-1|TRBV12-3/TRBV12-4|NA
CASTPGQGEAFF
TGTGCCAGCACCCCAGGACAGGGTGAAGCTTTCTTT
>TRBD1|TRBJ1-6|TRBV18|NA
CASSPGQGEYSPLHF
TGTGCCAGCTCACCAGGACAGGGTGAATATTCACCCCTCCACTTT
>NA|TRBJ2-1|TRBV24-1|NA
CATSDPGGNEQFF
TGTGCCACCAGTGACCCCGGAGGCAATGAGCAGTTCTTC
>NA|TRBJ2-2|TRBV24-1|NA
CATSGKGIGAGELFF
TGTGCCACCAGTGGGAAGGGGATTGGCGCCGGGGAGCTGTTTTTT
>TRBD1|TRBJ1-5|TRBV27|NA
CASKSDRGGNQPQHF
TGTGCCAGCAAATCCGACAGGGGGGGAAATCAGCCCCAGCATTTT
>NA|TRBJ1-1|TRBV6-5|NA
CASSSTQRGGNTEAFF
TGTGCCAGCAGTTCTACCCAAAGGGGGGGGAACACTGAAGCTTTCTTT
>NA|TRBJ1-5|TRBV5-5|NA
CASSLEGGSNQPQHF
TGTGCCAGCAGCTTGGAAGGGGGTAGCAATCAGCCCCAGCATTTT
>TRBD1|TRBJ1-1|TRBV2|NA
CASTKGQGRATEAFF
TGTGCCAGCACCAAAGGACAGGGTCGGGCTACTGAAGCTTTCTTT
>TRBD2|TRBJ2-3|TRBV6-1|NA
CASSELAGDTDTQYF
TGTGCCAGCAGTGAACTAGCGGGGGACACAGATACGCAGTATTTT
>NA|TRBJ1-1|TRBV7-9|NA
CASSLASLRQKPSEAFF
TGTGCCAGCAGCTTAGCGAGTCTCCGGCAGAAGCCTTCTGAAGCTTTCTTT
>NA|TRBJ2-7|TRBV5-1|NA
CASSGGDEQYF
TGCGCCAGCAGTGGGGGTGACGAGCAGTACTTC
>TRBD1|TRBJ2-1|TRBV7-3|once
CASSPTGGTSQFF
TGTGCCAGCTCTCCTACAGGGGGGACTTCGCAGTTCTTC
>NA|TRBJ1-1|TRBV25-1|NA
CASSEDWVGNTEAFF
TGTGCCAGCAGTGAAGATTGGGTGGGGAACACTGAAGCTTTCTTT
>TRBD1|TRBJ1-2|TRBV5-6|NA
CASSLDRGIYGYTF
TGTGCCAGCAGTTTGGACAGGGGGATATATGGCTACACCTTC
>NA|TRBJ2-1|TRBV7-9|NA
CASTDRGSSYNEQFF
TGTGCCAGCACCGACAGAGGGAGCTCCTACAATGAGCAGTTCTTC
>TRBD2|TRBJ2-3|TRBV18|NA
CASSRAGATDTQYF
TGTGCCAGCTCCCGAGCGGGGGCGACAGATACGCAGTATTTT
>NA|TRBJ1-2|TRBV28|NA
CASNVYREGYGYTF
TGTGCCAGCAACGTATACAGGGAGGGCTATGGCTACACCTTC
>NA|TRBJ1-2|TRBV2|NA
CASSDTFGQYYGYTF
TGTGCCAGCAGTGACACGTTTGGACAGTACTATGGCTACACCTTC
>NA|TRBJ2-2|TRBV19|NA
CASSMGNPNTGELFF
TGTGCCAGTAGTATGGGGAATCCGAACACCGGGGAGCTGTTTTTT
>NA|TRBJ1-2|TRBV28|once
CASSSPDRDKLLDYTF
TGTGCCAGCAGTTCCCCCGACCGGGACAAACTTTTAGACTACACCTTC
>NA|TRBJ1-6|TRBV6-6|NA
CATSPGSPLHF
TGTGCCACCTCCCCGGGGTCACCCCTCCACTTT
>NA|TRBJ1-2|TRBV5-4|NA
CASSLDNGWGYGYTF
TGTGCCAGCAGCTTGGATAACGGTTGGGGCTATGGCTACACCTTC
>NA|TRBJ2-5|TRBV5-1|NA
CASSLAQRQETQYF
TGCGCCAGCAGCTTGGCGCAGAGACAAGAGACCCAGTACTTC
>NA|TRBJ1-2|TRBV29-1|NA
CSVEDGRVEGYTF
TGCAGCGTTGAAGATGGGCGGGTAGAAGGCTACACCTTC
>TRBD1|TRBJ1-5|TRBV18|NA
CASSPPGQATGQPQHF
TGTGCCAGCTCACCACCGGGACAGGCAACCGGTCAGCCCCAGCATTTT
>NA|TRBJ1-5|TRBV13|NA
CASSLGGQPQHF
TGTGCCAGCAGCTTAGGCGGACAGCCCCAGCATTTT
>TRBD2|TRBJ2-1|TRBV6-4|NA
CASSGLAGDSEQFF
TGTGCCAGCAGCGGACTAGCGGGAGATTCCGAGCAGTTCTTC
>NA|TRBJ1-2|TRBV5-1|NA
CASSQNRATNYGYTF
TGCGCCAGCTCTCAGAACAGGGCGACTAACTATGGCTACACCTTC
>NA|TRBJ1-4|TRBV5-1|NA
CASSDQGATNEKLFF
TGCGCCAGCAGCGACCAAGGGGCAACTAATGAAAAACTGTTTTTT
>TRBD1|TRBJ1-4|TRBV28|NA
CASSLGDRANEKLFF
TGTGCCAGCAGTTTAGGGGACAGGGCTAATGAAAAACTGTTTTTT
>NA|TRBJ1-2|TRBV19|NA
CASSASAHYGYTF
TGTGCCAGTAGTGCGAGCGCCCACTATGGCTACACCTTC
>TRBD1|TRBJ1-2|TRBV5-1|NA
CASSLGQGELYGYTF
TGCGCCAGCAGCTTAGGACAGGGGGAATTATATGGCTACACCTTC
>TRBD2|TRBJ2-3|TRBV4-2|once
CASSPGGLAGDTQYF
TGTGCCAGCAGCCCCGGGGGACTAGCGGGAGATACGCAGTATTTT
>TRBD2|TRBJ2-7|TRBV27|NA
CASSSGLAGGEQYF
TGTGCCAGCAGTTCGGGACTAGCGGGAGGAGAGCAGTACTTC
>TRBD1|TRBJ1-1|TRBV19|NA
CASSIRQGGTEAFF
TGTGCCAGTAGTATACGCCAGGGGGGCACTGAAGCTTTCTTT
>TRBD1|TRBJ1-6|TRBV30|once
CAWSAGQGNSPLHF
TGTGCCTGGAGTGCGGGACAGGGGAATTCACCCCTCCACTTT
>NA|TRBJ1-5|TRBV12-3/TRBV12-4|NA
CASSLDPYQPQHF
TGTGCCAGCAGTTTAGACCCCTATCAACCCCAGCATTTT
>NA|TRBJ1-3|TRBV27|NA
CASSSRGRGNTIYF
TGTGCCAGCAGTTCCCGGGGGCGAGGAAACACCATATATTTT
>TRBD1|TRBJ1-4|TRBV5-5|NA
CASSPDRGANEKLFF
TGTGCCAGCAGCCCGGACAGGGGTGCTAATGAAAAACTGTTTTTT
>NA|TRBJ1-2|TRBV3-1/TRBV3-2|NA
CASSQWTEANYGYTF
TGTGCCAGCAGCCAGTGGACAGAGGCTAACTATGGCTACACCTTC
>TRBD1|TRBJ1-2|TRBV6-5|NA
CASSRDRGKGGYTF
TGTGCCAGCAGCCGGGACAGGGGGAAGGGAGGCTACACCTTC
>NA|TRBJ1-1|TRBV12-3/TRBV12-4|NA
CASSLGVGEAFF
TGTGCCAGCAGTTTAGGGGTTGGTGAAGCTTTCTTT
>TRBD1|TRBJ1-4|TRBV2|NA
CAVTGVSEKLFF
TGTGCCGTCACAGGGGTTTCTGAAAAACTGTTTTTT
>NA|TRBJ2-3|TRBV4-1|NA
CASSQEKRTQYF
TGCGCCAGCAGCCAAGAGAAGCGAACGCAGTATTTT
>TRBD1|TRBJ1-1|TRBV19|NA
CASSGTGEAFF
TGTGCCAGTTCTGGGACAGGTGAAGCTTTCTTT
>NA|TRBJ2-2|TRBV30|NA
CAWTNSNANTGELFF
TGTGCCTGGACGAATTCGAACGCGAACACCGGGGAGCTGTTTTTT
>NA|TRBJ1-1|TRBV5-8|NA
CASSWGRGTEAFF
TGTGCCAGCAGCTGGGGAAGGGGGACTGAAGCTTTCTTT
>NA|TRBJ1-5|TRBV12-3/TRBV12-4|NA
CASSYFDQPQHF
TGTGCCAGCAGCTACTTCGATCAGCCCCAGCATTTT
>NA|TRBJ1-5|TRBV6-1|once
CASSEAGEQPQHF
TGTGCCAGCAGTGAAGCAGGCGAACAGCCCCAGCATTTT